This passage covers 17 T cell receptor beta chains from one sample sequenced in a study of T-cell reconstitution after alpha-beta-depleted transplantation in children listed by TCRdb under 2016. Libraries were constructed by PCR. Sequenced using an Illumina HiSeq 2500. TCR libraries were prepared with molecular barcoding, using unique molecular identifiers to normalize TCRbeta repertoire quantification. TCRdb cleaned the public reads at Q25 with fastp, built clones with MiXCR and kept in-frame beta chains. Entries that share a CDR3 protein sequence are merged under the most common genes and DNA. Across this sample there are some 100,000 distinct CDR3 sequences, with less than 25% seen only once. The ten largest make up 20% to 25% of the sample. In the paper's terms, the treatment or condition label means: allogeneic hematopoietic cell transplantation with graft depleted of TCRalphabeta T cells and CD19 B cells.

This specimen consisted of PBMCs, obtained before TCRalphabeta/CD19-depleted stem cell transplant. The receptor source for this set is a boy aged 2 to 10 with acute lymphoblastic leukemia, due to receive a stem cell transplant.

The chain couples TRBV18 to TRBJ1-1; TRBD1 is a possible D gene (6 bases). V was shortened by 5 bases and J by 4 bases, with 20 bases between the two germline ends. In germline, CDR1 is KGHSH, CDR2 LQKENI. This CDR3 is 16 amino acids long. This chain's CDR3 is CASSSDPLLGGTEAFF. CDR3 bases: TGTGCCAGCTCATCTGATCCCCTCCTAGGGGGCACTGAAGCTTTCTTT.

This clonotype was recorded a few times. The V gene is TRBV20-1, the J gene TRBJ2-1; TRBD2 matches 15 bases. Trimming removed 0 bases from V and 6 bases from J; junction bases left unmatched: 3. The germline V gene has CDR1 DFQATT and CDR2 SNEGSKA (reference sequence). The CDR3 covers 16 residues. The CDR3 DNA follows: TGCAGTGCTAGAGATTGGACTAGCGGGAGGGCCAATGAGCAGTTCTTC. It encodes CSARDWTSGRANEQFF.

The chain combines TRBV28 with TRBJ2-7; TRBD2 might be the D (5 bases). The CDR3 runs to 13 residues. CDR1 is MDHEN, CDR2 SYDVKM, per germline. V was pared by 5 bases and J by 5 bases, with 13 bases between. The DNA of the CDR3 is TGTGCCAGCAGTCCCGGGAAACCCAACGAGCAGTACTTC. Translation: CASSPGKPNEQYF.

V usage is TRBV19 and J usage is TRBJ1-1; D is unresolved. The CDR3 has 13 residues. Germline V gene lookup returns CDR1 LNHDA and CDR2 SQIVND (reference sequence). V was pared by 5 bases and J by 3 bases, with 10 bases between. The CDR3 DNA is TGTGCCAGTAGTCTCCAGCAGTACACTGAAGCTTTCTTT. This codes for CASSLQQYTEAFF.

The chain links TRBV28 to TRBJ2-5; D might be TRBD2 (6 bases). V was pared by 6 bases and J by 8 bases, with 19 bases between. This CDR3 has 14 amino acids. The V gene's germline CDR1 is MDHEN and CDR2 SYDVKM. CDR3 nucleotides: TGTGCCAGCAGCACACCTAGGGTGCGGGACACCCAGTACTTC. It yields the protein CASSTPRVRDTQYF.

Only a few counts were recorded for this clonotype. The gene calls are TRBV4-1 and TRBJ2-1, with 7 positions matching TRBD2. This CDR3 spans 17 amino acids. The V gene end was trimmed by 1 base and the J gene end by 2 bases; junction bases not matched to a gene: 8. Germline loops: CDR1 MGHRA, CDR2 YSYEKL. The CDR3 region is CASSQAPGLVAYNEQFF. In DNA form, the CDR3 reads TGCGCCAGCAGCCAAGCTCCCGGACTAGTGGCCTACAATGAGCAGTTCTTC.

The chain combines TRBV7-6 with TRBJ2-6; D unclear. Trimming stripped 1 base from V and 1 base from J, with 11 bases between. The CDR3 contains 17 residues. Looked up from germline, CDR1 is SGHVS and CDR2 is FNYEAQ. In nucleotides, the CDR3 is TGTGCCAGCAGCTTAGTCCCCGTCGGTTCTGGGGCCAACGTCCTGACTTTC. This codes for CASSLVPVGSGANVLTF.

This chain uses TRBV7-2 with TRBJ2-7; 10 nucleotides match TRBD2. The germline CDR1 and CDR2 sequences are SGHTA and FQGNSA. The V and J ends lost 3 bases and 0 bases, in that order; junction bases with no gene match: 2. The CDR3 runs 15 residues. This CDR3 reads CASSFSSGSSYEQYF. The CDR3 DNA reads TGTGCCAGCAGCTTCTCTAGCGGGAGCTCCTACGAGCAGTACTTC.

This chain links TRBV30 with TRBJ2-3; D is ambiguous. Germline CDR1 is GTSNPN and CDR2 is SVGIG (reference sequence). The V gene lost 5 bases and the J gene lost 0 bases, with 3 bases spanning the gap. This CDR3 has 11 amino acids. The CDR3 DNA reads TGTGCCTGGGCTAGCACAGATACGCAGTATTTT. The encoded protein is CAWASTDTQYF.

Only a few counts were recorded for this clonotype. The V call is TRBV10-2, the J call TRBJ1-1; maybe TRBD1 (5 bases). The V end was cut by 5 bases, the J end by 2 bases, with 21 bases between. The CDR3 is 17 residues long. Germline CDR1 WSHSY, CDR2 SAAADI. The CDR3 here is CASSSGRVTWDNTEAFF. The CDR3, as DNA: TGCGCCAGCAGTTCAGGACGGGTAACTTGGGACAACACTGAAGCTTTCTTT.

This clonotype showed up many times. The chain couples TRBV5-1 to TRBJ2-1, with 8 nucleotides matching TRBD2. CDR3 length equals 16 residues. From germline, CDR1 is SGHRS and CDR2 YFSETQ. J was trimmed by 6 bases and V by 0 bases; bases with no gene match: 8. CDR3 residues: CASSLAVGRGFNEQFF. CDR3 in DNA: TGCGCCAGCAGCTTGGCCGTCGGGAGGGGTTTCAATGAGCAGTTCTTC.

This clonotype was found many times. The chain joins TRBV5-1 to TRBJ2-5; 9 bases are a match to TRBD1. V lost 4 bases to trimming and J lost 2 bases; unmatched junction nucleotides: 6. The CDR3 contains 15 residues. Germline-derived CDR1 and CDR2 are SGHRS and YFSETQ. CDR3 region: CASSLPGTGQETQYF. CDR3 DNA sequence: TGCGCCAGCAGCCTGCCCGGGACAGGGCAAGAGACCCAGTACTTC.

The sample holds a few counts of this clonotype. The rearrangement joins TRBV20-1 to TRBJ1-2, with D hard to call. This CDR3 contains 13 residues. The germline gives CDR1 DFQATT, CDR2 SNEGSKA (reference sequence). V gave up 5 bases and J gave up 0 bases, with 10 bases separating them. The CDR3 DNA reads TGCAGTGCTCGCACCCATGCTAACTATGGCTACACCTTC. Translating it yields CSARTHANYGYTF.

This clonotype appeared many times. The chain has TRBV12-3 or TRBV12-4 and TRBJ1-6; D ambiguous. This CDR3 has 13 residues. Deletions cut 1 base from V and 10 bases from J, with 8 bases between. The chain's CDR3 is CASSLDRLSPLHF. The CDR3, as DNA: TGTGCCAGCAGTTTAGACCGGCTCTCACCCCTCCACTTT.

As to this clonotype: One end of the junction varies from germline; a read error may be responsible. V gene TRBV30 combines with J gene TRBJ2-1; the D gene is possibly TRBD2 (6 bases). In germline, CDR1 is GTSNPN, CDR2 SVGIG (reference sequence). The CDR3 is made up of 11 amino acids. For the CDR3, the DNA is TGTGGGGCGGAGGGGCCGGGTGAGCTGTTCTTC. The encoded protein is CGAEGPGELFF.

J is TRBJ2-2 and V is TRBV7-2; D call uncertain. V was cut by 5 bases and J by 1 base, with 11 bases left in between. Germline CDR1 is SGHTA and CDR2 is FQGNSA. The CDR3 length is 15 residues. Written as DNA, the CDR3 is TGTGCCAGCAGCCCAACACGGTGGAACACCGGGGAGCTGTTTTTT. This codes for CASSPTRWNTGELFF. Using reference TRBV7-2 and TRBJ2-2 for the parts outside the CDR3, the full variable domain is GAGVSQSPSNKVTEKGKDVELRCDPISGHTALYWYRQSLGQGLEFLIYFQGNSAPDKSGLPSDRFSAERTGGSVSTLTIQRTQQEDSAVYLCASSPTRWNTGELFFGEGSRLTVL.

The rearrangement uses TRBV12-3 or TRBV12-4 and TRBJ2-1, with D unresolved. V gave up 2 bases and J gave up 5 bases, with 7 bases separating them. The CDR3 contains 13 residues. The CDR3 spells CASSLWQNNEQFF. The DNA of the CDR3 is TGTGCCAGCAGTTTATGGCAGAACAATGAGCAGTTCTTC.